The rows below give T cell receptor beta chains drawn from one sample of a study of blood T cell repertoires in COVID-19. The assay was immunoSEQ multiplex PCR, and TCRdb's table has in-frame clones only and misses some. The sample comprises about 240,000 clones, approximately 82% of which are singletons, and less than 3.5% rests with the top ten. The sample comprised peripheral blood. These receptors originate from a woman aged 18-35 years with acute or convalescent COVID-19. Each CDR3 is given with its conserved first and last residue. The order of the fields is CDR3 protein, CDR3 DNA, J gene, clone size, V gene, D gene. The D gene is left open where the match is weak. Only part of the rows carry a size: once, few, many, or a class if the clone is expanded.

CASTVPGSLIAEAFF,TGTGCCAGCACAGTCCCAGGGTCTCTCATCGCTGAAGCTTTCTTT,TRBJ1-1,NA,TRBV28,NA
CASSVGDGGTGYTF,TGTGCCAGCAGCGTAGGGGACGGGGGGACTGGCTACACCTTC,TRBJ1-2,NA,TRBV9,NA
CASREDRGRYEQYF,TGCGCCAGCAGGGAGGACCGGGGTAGGTACGAGCAGTACTTC,TRBJ2-7,NA,TRBV23-1,NA
CASSLAPNEQFF,TGTGCCAGCAGCTTAGCCCCTAATGAGCAGTTCTTC,TRBJ2-1,NA,TRBV13,NA
CASSGTHRGSWDTEAFF,TGTGCCAGCAGTGGAACGCACAGGGGTTCTTGGGACACTGAAGCTTTCTTT,TRBJ1-1,once,TRBV6-1,TRBD1
CASSLALGEGNEQFF,TGTGCCAGCAGCTTAGCTCTAGGGGAAGGCAATGAGCAGTTCTTC,TRBJ2-1,NA,TRBV7-9,NA
CASSYQRTSNLPQHF,TGTGCCAGCAGTTACCAGCGCACATCGAACTTGCCCCAGCATTTT,TRBJ1-5,NA,TRBV6-2/TRBV6-3,NA
CASSQRLAGGYNEQFF,TGTGCCAGCAGCCAGCGACTAGCGGGAGGCTACAATGAGCAGTTCTTC,TRBJ2-1,NA,TRBV3-1/TRBV3-2,TRBD2
CASSLGRSEQYF,TGTGCCAGCAGCTTAGGGCGGTCGGAGCAGTACTTC,TRBJ2-7,NA,TRBV7-6,NA
CASSWGQMTYNEQFF,TGTGCCAGTAGTTGGGGGCAGATGACCTACAATGAGCAGTTCTTC,TRBJ2-1,few,TRBV19,NA
CAIGLAGAYNEQFF,TGTGCCATCGGACTAGCGGGAGCCTACAATGAGCAGTTCTTC,TRBJ2-1,NA,TRBV3-1/TRBV3-2,TRBD2
CDTLGLAGYFAVEQYF,TGCGACACCCTAGGGCTAGCGGGATATTTCGCGGTCGAGCAGTACTTC,TRBJ2-7,NA,TRBV5-1,TRBD2
CATSDSQGSETQYF,TGTGCCACCAGTGATTCCCAGGGCTCGGAGACCCAGTACTTC,TRBJ2-5,NA,TRBV24-1,NA
CASSRGGENRNEQFF,TGTGCCAGTAGCCGGGGGGGGGAGAATAGGAATGAGCAGTTCTTC,TRBJ2-1,NA,TRBV19,TRBD2
CASSHGRYSGANVLTF,TGCGCCAGCAGCCACGGGAGATACTCTGGGGCCAACGTCCTGACTTTC,TRBJ2-6,once,TRBV4-3,NA
CASSRVLGTNYGYTF,TGTGCCAGCAGTCGGGTTTTAGGAACTAACTATGGCTACACCTTC,TRBJ1-2,NA,TRBV6-5,NA
CASSPGTSGYEDTQYF,TGCGCCAGCAGCCCGGGGACTAGCGGGTACGAAGATACGCAGTATTTT,TRBJ2-3,once,TRBV5-1,TRBD2
CASSHVVRTGAYGYTF,TGCGCCAGCAGCCACGTGGTACGGACAGGAGCTTATGGCTACACCTTC,TRBJ1-2,NA,TRBV5-1,TRBD1
CASSPEDSTEAFF,TGTGCCAGCTCACCAGAGGACTCCACTGAAGCTTTCTTT,TRBJ1-1,NA,TRBV18,NA